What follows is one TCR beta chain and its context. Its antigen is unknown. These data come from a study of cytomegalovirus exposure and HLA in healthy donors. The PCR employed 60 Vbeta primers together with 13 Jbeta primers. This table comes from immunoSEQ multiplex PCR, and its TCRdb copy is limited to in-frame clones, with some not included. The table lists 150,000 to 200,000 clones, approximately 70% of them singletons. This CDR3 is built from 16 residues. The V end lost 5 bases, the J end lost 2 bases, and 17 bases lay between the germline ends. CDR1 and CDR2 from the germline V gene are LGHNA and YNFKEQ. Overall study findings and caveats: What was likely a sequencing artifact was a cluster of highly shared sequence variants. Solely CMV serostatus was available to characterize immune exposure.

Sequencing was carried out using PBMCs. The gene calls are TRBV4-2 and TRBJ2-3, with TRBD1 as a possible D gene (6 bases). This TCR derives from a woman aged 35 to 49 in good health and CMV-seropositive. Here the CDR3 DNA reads TGTGCCAGCAGCGAGGGACAACTCGCCGCCACAGATACGCAGTATTTT. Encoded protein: CASSEGQLAATDTQYF.